What follows are 26 T cell receptor beta chains derived from one specimen sequenced in a study of blood T cell repertoires in COVID-19. Generated by immunoSEQ multiplex PCR, the TCRdb table keeps only in-frame clones and is missing some. The profile shows roughly 290,000 clones, roughly 80% of them singletons. Sequenced: peripheral blood. Source of these receptors: a woman in her fifties or sixties with active or convalescent COVID-19.

The V call is TRBV7-2, the J call TRBJ1-2; D remains unclear. Trimming cost V 5 bases and J 4 bases, with 26 bases left between them. The CDR3 sequence is 18 residues long. Germline V gives CDR1 SGHTA, CDR2 FQGNSA. The CDR3 sequence: CASSLQFLTVKVVYGYTF. The CDR3 nucleotides read TGTGCCAGCAGCCTACAGTTCCTCACCGTTAAGGTCGTCTATGGCTACACCTTC.

The chain joins TRBV28 to TRBJ2-2; the D gene is possibly TRBD1 (6 bases). V lost 10 bases and J 5 bases, leaving 23 bases between the germline ends. There are 16 residues in the CDR3. Germline loops: CDR1 MDHEN, CDR2 SYDVKM. Written as DNA, the CDR3 is TGTGCCATCTCTCCCCTGGGGTTAAGGGGGACCGGGGAGCTGTTTTTT. Amino acids: CAISPLGLRGTGELFF.

The V gene is TRBV21-1, the J gene TRBJ2-7; the D call in the table, TRBD1, was not verified against the DNA. TRBV21-1 is recorded as a pseudogene. CDR3 length equals 13 residues. CDR3 nucleotides: TGTGCCAGCAGCAAATTCCCAGACTACGAGCAGTACTTC. Its protein product is CASSKFPDYEQYF.

There are many counts of this clone. The gene calls are TRBV25-1 and TRBJ2-1; the D gene is possibly TRBD1 (6 bases). The germline V gene encodes CDR1 MGHDK and CDR2 SYGVNS. Trimming took off 3 bases at V and 0 bases at J, with 12 bases between the two ends. This CDR3 has 16 amino acids. CDR3 protein: CASSDKQGRSYNEQFF. The CDR3, as DNA: TGTGCCAGCAGTGACAAACAGGGTCGCTCCTACAATGAGCAGTTCTTC.

The chain is built from TRBV14 and TRBJ2-2, with D unresolved. The CDR3 runs 16 residues. From germline, CDR1 is SGHDN and CDR2 FVKESK. V was cut by 0 bases and J by 5 bases, with 13 bases left in between. CDR3 protein: CASSQDWQVITGELFF. CDR3 nucleotide sequence: TGTGCCAGCAGCCAAGATTGGCAGGTGATAACCGGGGAGCTGTTTTTT.

This clone was seen a handful of times. The rearrangement links TRBV29-1 to TRBJ1-2; D may be TRBD1 (6 bases). Trimming took 5 bases from V and 3 from J, leaving 13 bases between them. The germline V gene has CDR1 SQVTM and CDR2 ANQGSEA. The CDR3 extends over 13 amino acids. The CDR3 region is CSVPTGSDYGYTF. CDR3 nucleotide sequence: TGCAGCGTTCCCACAGGGAGTGACTATGGCTACACCTTC.

This chain's CDR3 is CASSINTGGLGYTF. The CDR3 bases are TGTGCCAGCTCTATCAATACAGGGGGCTTGGGCTACACCTTC. This chain uses TRBV18 with TRBJ1-2, with 9 bases identical to TRBD1. Looked up from germline, CDR1 is KGHSH and CDR2 is LQKENI. The V gene end was trimmed by 6 bases and the J gene end by 8 bases; junction bases not matched to a gene: 10. This CDR3 is 14 amino acids long.

The genes are TRBV5-1 and TRBJ1-2; D remains ambiguous. Deletions cut 0 bases from V and 6 bases from J, with 15 bases between. Germline lookup yields CDR1 SGHRS and CDR2 YFSETQ. The length of the CDR3 is 15 residues. The CDR3 DNA follows: TGCGCCAGCAGCTTGGATGGAGGGTTCCAGGATGGCTACACCTTC. Encoded protein: CASSLDGGFQDGYTF.

The chain combines TRBV3-1 (or the pseudogene TRBV3-2) with TRBJ1-2; D is uncertain. Trimming cost V 6 bases and J 7 bases, with 12 bases left between them. This CDR3 spans 12 amino acids. The germline V gene has CDR1 LGHDT and CDR2 YNNKEL (reference sequence). The CDR3 here is CASRGARTGYTF. The CDR3 DNA is TGTGCCAGCAGGGGAGCGCGGACTGGCTACACCTTC.

Of note for this clone: In the same sample, other DNA sequences code for this CDR3. The chain combines TRBV9 with TRBJ2-1; TRBD2 matches at 10 bases. J was trimmed by 1 base and V by 3 bases; bases with no gene match: 1. Germline V lookup: CDR1 SGDLS, CDR2 YYNGEE. The length of the CDR3 is 15 residues. CDR3 in amino acids: CASSASGSSYNEQFF. In DNA form, the CDR3 reads TGTGCCAGCAGCGCTAGCGGGAGTTCCTACAATGAGCAGTTCTTC.

The V and J genes are TRBV9 and TRBJ2-1; no firm D call. The V end was cut by 3 bases, the J end by 0 bases, with 10 bases between. The CDR3 sequence is 15 residues long. Germline V lookup: CDR1 SGDLS, CDR2 YYNGEE. CDR3 amino acids: CASSDLPSSYNEQFF. The CDR3 DNA reads TGTGCCAGCAGCGACTTACCGAGCTCCTACAATGAGCAGTTCTTC.

The V gene is TRBV5-8, the J gene TRBJ1-1; D call uncertain. Germline CDR1 is SGHTS and CDR2 is YDEGEE. There are 13 residues in the CDR3. V was cut by 2 bases and J by 6 bases, with 11 bases left in between. The CDR3 reads CASSLTGTPEAFF. DNA of the CDR3: TGTGCCAGCAGCTTAACGGGTACGCCTGAAGCTTTCTTT.

With respect to this clone: Different DNA sequences within this sample yield the same CDR3. The chain has TRBV5-1 and TRBJ1-2, with no clear D. The V gene's germline CDR1 is SGHRS and CDR2 YFSETQ. The CDR3 extends over 13 amino acids. Trimming stripped 2 bases from V and 2 bases from J, with 7 bases between. CDR3: CASSLAGNYGYTF. The DNA for the CDR3 is TGCGCCAGCAGCTTAGCGGGGAACTATGGCTACACCTTC.

This rearrangement joins TRBV18 to TRBJ2-7, with TRBD2 as a possible D gene (7 bases). Trimming pared 4 bases from V and 6 bases from J, leaving 13 bases between. Germline V gene sequence: CDR1 KGHSH, CDR2 LQKENI. CDR3 size: 13 residues. The CDR3 reads CASSLWGGLEQYF. The DNA of the CDR3 is TGTGCCAGCTCACTTTGGGGGGGGCTCGAGCAGTACTTC.

The chain has TRBV4-2 and TRBJ2-3; 12 bases align to TRBD2. Germline CDR1 is LGHNA and CDR2 is YNFKEQ. This CDR3 has 16 amino acids. V trimming: 0 bases; J trimming: 5 bases; junction bases outside the gene matches: 3. The CDR3 DNA sequence: TGTGCCAGCAGCCAAGACTCGGGACTAGCGGGAGATACGCAGTATTTT. Its translation: CASSQDSGLAGDTQYF.

This clone was seen a few times. The gene calls are TRBV2 and TRBJ2-3, with a weak D call TRBD1 (5 bases). V was trimmed by 6 bases and J by 9 bases, leaving 19 bases between them. The CDR3 has 14 amino acids. The germline gives CDR1 SNHLY, CDR2 FYNNEI. The CDR3 here is CASSLSRSPGTQYF. The DNA of the CDR3 is TGTGCCAGCAGCCTATCTAGGTCGCCAGGGACGCAGTATTTT.

The rearrangement uses TRBV5-6 and TRBJ2-1, with D perhaps matching TRBD2 (6 bases). CDR1 is SGHDT, CDR2 YYEEEE, per germline. CDR3 length equals 15 residues. Trimming pared 4 bases from V and 5 bases from J, leaving 16 bases between. The CDR3 here is CASSPRDLGDNEQFF. The CDR3 bases are TGTGCCAGCAGCCCCCGGGACTTGGGTGACAATGAGCAGTTCTTC.

This CDR3 is CASSLDLAGGADEQYF. In DNA, the CDR3 is TGCGCCAGCAGCTTGGACCTAGCGGGAGGGGCGGACGAGCAGTACTTC. The chain joins TRBV5-1 to TRBJ2-7, with 12 nucleotides matching TRBD2. The CDR3 has 16 residues. Trimming removed 0 bases from V and 5 bases from J; junction bases left unmatched: 6. Per germline, CDR1 SGHRS and CDR2 YFSETQ.

The rearrangement joins TRBV18 to TRBJ2-1, with a weak D call TRBD2 (6 bases). Germline CDR1 and CDR2: KGHSH and LQKENI. There are 15 residues in the CDR3. V lost 2 bases, J lost 5 bases, and 13 bases lay in between. The CDR3 loop reads CASSPYQAGHNEQFF. CDR3 DNA sequence: TGTGCCAGCTCACCATACCAAGCGGGCCACAATGAGCAGTTCTTC.

In its sample, this clone was seen once. The chain couples TRBV24-1 to TRBJ2-5; 13 nucleotides agree with TRBD2. Germline V CDR1 and CDR2: KGHDR, SFDVKD. V trimming: 3 bases; J trimming: 4 bases; junction bases outside the gene matches: 4. The CDR3 sequence is 16 residues long. CDR3 sequence (DNA): TGTGCCACCAGTGATCCAGGACTAGCGGGAGCAGAGACCCAGTACTTC. This sequence encodes CATSDPGLAGAETQYF.

This rearrangement joins TRBV19 to TRBJ1-4; TRBD1 aligns across 10 bases. V lost 5 bases to trimming and J lost 7 bases; unmatched junction nucleotides: 16. This CDR3 comprises 18 residues. Germline lookup yields CDR1 LNHDA and CDR2 SQIVND (reference sequence). The CDR3 coding sequence is TGTGCCAGTAGTCTCTCCCTTCCGACAGGGGGCGACGGTGAAAAACTGTTTTTT. It encodes CASSLSLPTGGDGEKLFF.

This chain connects TRBV13 to TRBJ2-3; D gene unclear. In germline, CDR1 is PRHDT, CDR2 FYEKMQ (reference sequence). Trimming shortened V by 4 bases and J by 7 bases, and 12 bases separated the two germline ends. This CDR3 is 13 amino acids long. CDR3 protein: CASSSQTGYTQYF. The CDR3 DNA reads TGTGCCAGCAGCTCGCAAACCGGGTATACGCAGTATTTT.

This rearrangement joins TRBV2 to TRBJ1-1, with 7 bases identical to TRBD1. The V and J ends lost 6 bases and 0 bases, in that order; junction bases with no gene match: 10. CDR3 length equals 16 residues. Germline values: CDR1 SNHLY, CDR2 FYNNEI. CDR3 in amino acids: CASRLQGKGMNTEAFF. CDR3 nucleotides: TGTGCCAGCAGGTTACAGGGGAAGGGGATGAACACTGAAGCTTTCTTT.

V is TRBV28 and J is TRBJ2-5; D is ambiguous. The CDR3 is made up of 13 amino acids. The V and J ends lost 3 bases and 5 bases respectively, with 10 bases between them. Germline values: CDR1 MDHEN, CDR2 SYDVKM. The CDR3 DNA sequence: TGTGCCAGCAGTTTTACCCCAACTGAGACCCAGTACTTC. Translation gives CASSFTPTETQYF.

The V gene is TRBV10-3, the J gene TRBJ2-1; TRBD2 matches at 10 bases. This CDR3 contains 15 residues. Germline CDR1 is ENHRY and CDR2 is SYGVKD. The trim removed 4 bases at V and 10 bases at J, leaving 10 bases unmatched. The CDR3 sequence is CAISALAGASWEQFF. The CDR3 DNA sequence: TGTGCCATCAGTGCTCTAGCGGGGGCCTCGTGGGAGCAGTTCTTC.

V gene TRBV19 combines with J gene TRBJ2-5; 9 nucleotides align to TRBD2. The CDR3 is 16 residues long. V lost 5 bases, J lost 1 base, and 8 bases stayed unmatched. CDR1 LNHDA and CDR2 SQIVND come from the germline V gene (reference sequence). CDR3 region: CASSPKTSGLQETQYF. The CDR3 DNA follows: TGTGCCAGTAGTCCGAAGACTAGCGGCCTCCAAGAGACCCAGTACTTC.